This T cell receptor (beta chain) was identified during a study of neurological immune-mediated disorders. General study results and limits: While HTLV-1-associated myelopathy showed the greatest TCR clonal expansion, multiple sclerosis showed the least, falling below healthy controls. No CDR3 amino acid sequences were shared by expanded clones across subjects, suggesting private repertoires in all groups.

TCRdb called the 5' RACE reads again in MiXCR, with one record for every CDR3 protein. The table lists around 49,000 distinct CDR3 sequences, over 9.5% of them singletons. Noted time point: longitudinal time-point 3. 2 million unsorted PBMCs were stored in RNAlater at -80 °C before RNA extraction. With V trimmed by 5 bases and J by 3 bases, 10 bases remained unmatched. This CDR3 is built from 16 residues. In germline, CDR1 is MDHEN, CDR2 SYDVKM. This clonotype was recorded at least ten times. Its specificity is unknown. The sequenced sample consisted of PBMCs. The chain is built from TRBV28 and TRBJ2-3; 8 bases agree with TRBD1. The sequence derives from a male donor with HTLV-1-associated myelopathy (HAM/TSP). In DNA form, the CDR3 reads TGTGCCAGCAGTGCACTCAGGGGGCTGGAGACAGATACGCAGTATTTT. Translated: CASSALRGLETDTQYF.